The rows below give T cell receptor beta chains drawn from one sample of a study of cytomegalovirus exposure and HLA in healthy donors. TCRdb's copy holds only in-frame clones and misses some; the assay was immunoSEQ multiplex PCR. The profile shows 150,000 to 170,000 clones, 74% of them singletons. Input material: PBMCs. All receptors come from a man in his thirties or forties in good health and CMV-seronegative. The CDR3 runs from the conserved cysteine through the conserved F or W. D genes are given only for firm matches. Rows may omit the clone size; those that give it use once, few, many or a size class.

V: TRBV6-5
D: TRBD1
J: TRBJ2-7
size: .
DNA: TGTGCCAGCAGCGGGACAGGGGAGGAATACGAGCAGTACTTC
CDR3: CASSGTGEEYEQYF

V: TRBV6-4
D: .
J: TRBJ2-2
size: .
DNA: TGTGCCAGCAGCCGGACAGTCACCGGGGAGCTGTTTTTT
CDR3: CASSRTVTGELFF

V: TRBV30
D: TRBD1
J: TRBJ2-7
size: .
DNA: TGTGCCTGGGGGGGGACAGGGGGCGACGAGCAGTACTTC
CDR3: CAWGGTGGDEQYF

V: TRBV19
D: TRBD2
J: TRBJ2-1
size: .
DNA: TGTGCCAGTAGCAATGCGGGGGGGCCTTACAATGAGCAGTTCTTC
CDR3: CASSNAGGPYNEQFF

V: TRBV4-1
D: .
J: TRBJ1-2
size: .
DNA: TGCGCCAGCAGCCAACCAGGAAGCTATGGCTACACCTTC
CDR3: CASSQPGSYGYTF

V: TRBV7-9
D: .
J: TRBJ2-3
size: few
DNA: TGTGCCAGCAGCGCCGTAACAGGGTCAGGCACAGATACGCAGTATTTT
CDR3: CASSAVTGSGTDTQYF

V: TRBV4-3
D: .
J: TRBJ2-7
size: few
DNA: TGCGCCAGCAGCACCGGGATGACCTACGAGCAGTACTTC
CDR3: CASSTGMTYEQYF

V: TRBV6-1
D: .
J: TRBJ2-7
size: .
DNA: TGTGCCACCTTGGGGGCTGGGTCCTACGAGCAGTACTTC
CDR3: CATLGAGSYEQYF

V: TRBV18
D: .
J: TRBJ1-1
size: .
DNA: TGTGCCAGCTCCCGGAACTGGGCGACAGAACAAAATGAAGCTTTCTTT
CDR3: CASSRNWATEQNEAFF

V: TRBV7-9
D: .
J: TRBJ2-1
size: few
DNA: TGTGCCAGCAGCGCTTACAGGATTTCCTCCTACAATGAGCAGTTCTTC
CDR3: CASSAYRISSYNEQFF

V: TRBV10-3
D: TRBD2
J: TRBJ2-3
size: .
DNA: TGTGCCATCAGTGAGGCTCCTAGCGGGGGGGCAGATACGCAGTATTTT
CDR3: CAISEAPSGGADTQYF

V: TRBV4-2
D: .
J: TRBJ2-3
size: .
DNA: TGTGCCAGCAGCCAAGGAGGCCCGTTGGCGGAGAACACAGATACGCAGTATTTT
CDR3: CASSQGGPLAENTDTQYF

V: TRBV27
D: .
J: TRBJ2-3
size: .
DNA: TGTGCCAGCGCTTCCAGGGTTTTTAGCACAGATACGCAGTATTTT
CDR3: CASASRVFSTDTQYF

V: TRBV6-5
D: .
J: TRBJ2-7
size: .
DNA: TGTGCCAGCAGCCCCCGGGACAAATACGAGCAGTACTTC
CDR3: CASSPRDKYEQYF

V: TRBV7-2
D: .
J: TRBJ1-1
size: once
DNA: TGTGCCAGCAGCTCGACAGTGGGCACTGAAGCTTTCTTT
CDR3: CASSSTVGTEAFF

V: TRBV15
D: TRBD1
J: TRBJ1-3
size: .
DNA: TGTGCCACCAGCAGTTTTACCGGGACAGCCTCTGGAAACACCATATATTTT
CDR3: CATSSFTGTASGNTIYF

V: TRBV6-5
D: .
J: TRBJ1-2
size: .
DNA: TGTGCCAGCAGTTTTCAGGGGAACTATGGCTACACCTTC
CDR3: CASSFQGNYGYTF

V: TRBV5-1
D: .
J: TRBJ1-2
size: .
DNA: TGCGCCAGCAGCCACCCCGACAGGAGTTCCTATGGCTACACCTTC
CDR3: CASSHPDRSSYGYTF

V: TRBV19
D: .
J: TRBJ2-7
size: .
DNA: TGTGCCAGTAGTCCGGGACACACACACTACGAGCAGTACTTC
CDR3: CASSPGHTHYEQYF

V: TRBV12-1
D: .
J: TRBJ2-7
size: .
DNA: TGTGCCAGCAGCTTCTCTACGGGGGGGCATAACGAGCAGTACTTC
CDR3: CASSFSTGGHNEQYF

V: TRBV16
D: TRBD1
J: TRBJ1-3
size: once
DNA: TGTGCCAGCAGCCAATCGCCAGGGGGCTTTACTGGAAACACCATATATTTT
CDR3: CASSQSPGGFTGNTIYF

V: TRBV7-8
D: .
J: TRBJ1-1
size: .
DNA: TGTGCCAGCAGCCTGAACCGGGACATAAGAGGCACTGAAGCTTTCTTT
CDR3: CASSLNRDIRGTEAFF

V: TRBV6-5
D: TRBD1
J: TRBJ1-1
size: few
DNA: TGTGCCAGCAGCCTCGGGACAGCTACTGAAGCTTTCTTT
CDR3: CASSLGTATEAFF

V: TRBV29-1
D: .
J: TRBJ1-1
size: few
DNA: TGCAGCGTTGTCTCGGGGTACCGACCTGAAGCTTTCTTT
CDR3: CSVVSGYRPEAFF

V: TRBV7-3
D: .
J: TRBJ2-1
size: .
DNA: TGTGCCAGCAGCTTATCGGCGGGGGCGCACAATGAGCAGTTCTTC
CDR3: CASSLSAGAHNEQFF

V: TRBV4-1
D: .
J: TRBJ2-5
size: .
DNA: TGCGCCAGCAGCCAAGAAGGACAGGAGACCCAGTACTTC
CDR3: CASSQEGQETQYF

V: TRBV2
D: .
J: TRBJ1-6
size: .
DNA: TGTGCCAGCAGTGGGCAGGGTTATAATTCACCCCTCCACTTT
CDR3: CASSGQGYNSPLHF

V: TRBV6-5
D: .
J: TRBJ1-2
size: .
DNA: TGTGCCAGCAGTTACTCGAGGCAGGGTAGTAACTATGGCTACCCCTTC
CDR3: CASSYSRQGSNYGYPF

V: TRBV4-3
D: .
J: TRBJ2-3
size: .
DNA: TGCGCCAGCAGCCAAGAAGGCCCGAGGGATACGCAGTATTTT
CDR3: CASSQEGPRDTQYF

V: TRBV15
D: TRBD1
J: TRBJ1-4
size: .
DNA: TGTGCCACCAGCAGACTGGGACAGCGCAATGAAAAACTGTTTTTT
CDR3: CATSRLGQRNEKLFF

V: TRBV7-9
D: .
J: TRBJ2-1
size: .
DNA: TGTGCCAGCAGCCCAGGACCCCGGGGGAATGAGCAGTTCTTC
CDR3: CASSPGPRGNEQFF

V: TRBV19
D: .
J: TRBJ2-7
size: .
DNA: TGTGCCAGTAGTACTGTCTTGGCCTCCGAGCAGTACTTC
CDR3: CASSTVLASEQYF

V: TRBV4-3
D: .
J: TRBJ1-3
size: .
DNA: TGCGCCAGCAGCCAAAGCGGCTCTGGAAACACCATATATTTT
CDR3: CASSQSGSGNTIYF

V: TRBV7-7
D: .
J: TRBJ2-5
size: few
DNA: TGTGCTAGCAGTTGGGGGCTCGGGGAGACCCAGTACTTC
CDR3: CASSWGLGETQYF

V: TRBV9
D: .
J: TRBJ2-2
size: few
DNA: TGTGCCAGCAGCGGCGAGCCTAGCGTCCGAGACAAAAACACCGGGGAGCTGTTTTTT
CDR3: CASSGEPSVRDKNTGELFF

V: TRBV29-1
D: .
J: TRBJ1-5
size: .
DNA: TGCAGCGCTCGGGAGGGAGATCAGCCCCAGCATTTT
CDR3: CSAREGDQPQHF

V: TRBV13
D: TRBD1
J: TRBJ2-7
size: .
DNA: TGTGCCAGCAGCTTAGGAACGGGACAGGTTAACTACGAGCAGTACTTC
CDR3: CASSLGTGQVNYEQYF